This T cell receptor beta chain was documented in a study of beta chain features in type 1 diabetes (dated by TCRdb to the late 2010s). Context from the whole study: No differences in mean age, gender distribution, total cell number or subset yield were found between patients and healthy donors. A total of roughly 100,000,000 sorted cells were examined across all samples, and the number of cells per subset was strongly correlated with RNA yield. In the study, recently diagnosed type 1 diabetes patients and matched healthy donors were compared on the TCRB repertoires of their sorted circulating CD4+ T cell subsets. Naive and central memory subsets were obtained from all 30 or so donors, but regulatory and stem cell-like memory subsets were isolated from only 8 patients and roughly 8 healthy donors. What the research found in general, with its limitations: Because cDNA rather than genomic DNA was sequenced, highly expressing activated cells could have been over-represented, although no difference in activation and CD3 levels was found between groups. Because the HLA sub-analyses included only small numbers of individuals, any influence of HLA type on TCRB rearrangement was left unresolved. Shorter templates might be favored by PCR, yet because patient and control samples were amplified and corrected together, any such skew would affect both groups equally. At VDJ recombination sites, type 1 diabetes patients had fewer insertions and more deleted nucleotides, which implies abnormalities in thymic rearrangement. A moderate but significant shortening of TCRB CDR3 length was observed in type 1 diabetes patients in all four CD4+ subsets. Naive, central memory and regulatory TCRB repertoires appeared more similar among patients than among healthy donors.

CDR1 and CDR2 (GTSNPN, SVGIG) derive from the germline V gene (reference sequence). V lost 5 bases and J lost 8 bases; the stretch between them is 18 bases long. Counted from cysteine to phenylalanine, this CDR3 has 14 amino acids. Only the CDR3 DNA stays, 42 bases, in frame from base 1. From each donor, a single peripheral blood sample of approximately 120 mL on average was drawn into heparinised tubes. Naive, central memory, regulatory and stem cell-like memory CD4+ T cells were sorted on a BD FACSAria II using a panel including CD45RO, CCR7, CD25, CD127, CD95 and CD27. Purity was above 98% for every sorted population. PBMCs were isolated immediately by Lymphoprep density gradient centrifugation and stained directly without culture. So that batch effects would be minimized, each experiment stained and sorted samples in pairs, pairing one healthy donor with one patient. Concerning this clone: This clone's antigen is unknown. No clone much larger than this one lies a single base away; base qualities are absent.

The entire isolated RNA was reverse transcribed using the High Capacity cDNA Reverse Transcription Kit, and thus expressed TCRB transcripts were sequenced. Deep immunoSEQ sequencing was performed on naive, central memory and regulatory T cell samples, with an average of roughly 3.6 million total reads per sample. After sorted cells were lysed in RLT buffer, RNA was extracted with DNase-treated RNeasy Micro or Mini kits, with the choice depending on cell number. Each cell subset was processed separately to prevent cross-contamination, with patient and healthy donor samples processed together. TCRB sequences were amplified from cDNA with the immunoSEQ multiplex PCR, producing 87-bp fragments spanning the CDR3 region. Sequencing of the amplicons was done on the Illumina HiSeq platform. The original methods were these. PCR bias was computationally corrected using synthetic template baselines, reads within Hamming distance 2 were collapsed, and singletons that could not be merged were discarded. Reads were aligned to IMGT to assign V, D and J genes, CDR3 length, and insertions or deletions at six rearrangement sites. Within each subset, clonotype counts were normalized to the number of sorted cells before true diversity and Gini coefficients were calculated with the tcR R package. The overlap coefficient, calculated on TCRB nucleotide sequences, was used to measure repertoire sharing. Out-of-frame TCRB sequences from naive cells were analyzed as a proxy for the pre-selection repertoire. In its TCRdb copy, this immuneACCESS table keeps in-frame sequences only and misses some clones. Where compared with another copy, unresolved V genes explain less than half of these, and the others have no known cause. The V and J calls and clone size are taken from that table; D and trimming were inferred from the DNA. In all, the sample holds around 160,000 clones, and roughly 59% of those were seen once. The ten largest clones take up about 0.1% of the sample.

What was sequenced was naive CD4+ T cells from blood. The intended sense of this specimen's cell subset or site label: true naive CD4+ T cells. This receptor was identified in a man aged 30-40 years with type 1 diabetes. The chain was built from TRBV30 and TRBJ1-4; the D gene identity is not certain. The sequence in DNA is TGTGCCTGGGGCCCGGGTTTTCTACGGGAAAAACTGTTTTTT. This encodes CAWGPGFLREKLFF.